The entry that follows covers one TCR beta chain sequence. The sample is drawn from a study of shared clonotypes between healthy human individuals. Study summary: Three CD4 naive, three CD4 memory, two CD8 naive and one CD8 memory plate were used per donor.

Each cell subset's genomic DNA was divided evenly among several immunoSEQ plates. The method was immunoSEQ multiplex PCR; TCRdb's version includes in-frame clones alone and lacks a portion of them. The table includes fewer than 3 million clones, less than 95% detected once. Recent vaccinations or acute infections were absent in the healthy HIV-negative adult donors. V dropped 7 bases and J dropped 4 bases, with 17 bases sitting between them. CDR1 is MDHEN and CDR2 is SYDVKM in the germline V gene. The CDR3 consists of 16 residues. Sequenced: naive CD4+ T cells from PBMCs. Subset specified: CD45RA+ positively selected. The clonotype was recovered from a man aged 18 to 30 in good health. Some clones in this sample may be carry-over from other donors' samples. This rearrangement joins TRBV28 to TRBJ2-6, with D tentatively TRBD2 (7 bases). The CDR3 protein is CASTLGGAAGANVLTF. CDR3 sequence (DNA): TGTGCCAGCACTCTGGGGGGGGCGGCAGGGGCCAACGTCCTGACTTTC.